This entry describes one TCR beta chain. It has no known antigen specificity. Per-base qualities were not stored, and no clone one base away is much larger. The sample originates from a study of CD8 T cells in Susac syndrome (dated by TCRdb to the late 2010s). At the level of the whole study: Among the sequenced Susac syndrome patients, about six had clinically active disease and about 8 were in clinical remission. At blood withdrawal, Susac syndrome patients were either therapy-naive, taking corticosteroids (in some cases with IVIg as well), or taking IVIg alone. The study used repertoire sequencing to test whether antigen drove CD8+ T cell activation and differentiation in Susac syndrome. Here is what the overall study found, with its caveats: The number of individuals in the TCR sequencing and HLA analysis was recognized as being relatively small. The CD4+ T cell repertoire of patients with Susac syndrome showed no detectable clonal expansion.

Peripheral blood CD8+ and CD4+ T cells from healthy donors, Susac syndrome patients and multiple sclerosis patients were profiled by high-throughput TCR beta sequencing. Susac syndrome patients met recently defined diagnostic criteria for definite or probable disease. Bulk CD8+ and CD4+ T cells were purified by magnetic negative isolation, while CD8+ TEMRA cells were enriched using FACS. Blood was collected in EDTA tubes and processed within 24 hours, with PBMCs isolated through density gradient centrifugation. PBMCs destined for TCR sequencing were cryopreserved in liquid nitrogen and later thawed in a 37 °C water bath. A purity of at least 90% was achieved for sorted or isolated CD4+, CD8+ and CD8+ TEMRA cells. RNA was extracted using the RNeasy kit, and roughly 0.5 to 1 microgram was reverse transcribed with random hexamers. The immunoSEQ multiplex PCR assay, covering 54 Vbeta and 13 Jbeta segments, was used to amplify TCR beta CDR3 regions. Bias from PCR amplification was corrected by using a synthetic template baseline for primer optimization and for computational correction. From the authors' description of their analysis: Reads were annotated to V, D and J genes according to IMGT and were analyzed with immunoSEQ Analyzer, with only productive sequences retained. Clonality was computed as one minus Shannon entropy normalized by log2 of the number of productive unique sequences. For each patient and control, public and private clones were evaluated within the 100 most prevalent clones. Susac-specific clones were defined as absent from healthy and MS cohorts, 850 to 1,300 published viral clones and other ImmuneACCESS disease sequences. TCRdb ran its own pipeline on the public reads, namely fastp trimming at Q25 and MiXCR clone calling, and kept in-frame beta chains. Rows are unified per CDR3 protein, each entry keeping the most common DNA and genes. The V and J calls follow TCRdb's processing rather than the paper's. For this sample the table gives 140,000 or so distinct CDR3 sequences, of which approximately 96% were detected only once. The ten biggest clones cover about 0.08% of the sample.

The sample comprised CD4+ T cells from PBMCs. The source of this sequence is a human donor with Susac syndrome.

DNA sequence: TGCAGCTCCAGGACAGGTGCGAACACTGAAGCTTTCTTT. It codes for CSSRTGANTEAFF. Recombination joined TRBV29-1 with TRBJ1-1; 7 bases in the middle match TRBD1. Its CDR3 holds 13 amino acids, cysteine through phenylalanine. Just the 39-base CDR3 DNA is kept, in frame starting at base 1. Based on the germline V gene, the CDR1 and CDR2 sequences are SQVTM and ANQGSEA. For this chain, trimming is 8 bases at the V end and 1 base at the J end, and the number of junction bases without a gene match is 7. The full variable domain, with segments outside the CDR3 supplied by the reference TRBV29-1 and TRBJ1-1 proteins, appears as SAVISQKPSRDICQRGTSLTIQCQVDSQVTMMFWYRQQPGQSLTLIATANQGSEATYESGFVIDKFPISRPNLTFSTLTVSNMSPEDSSIYLCSSRTGANTEAFFGQGTRLTVV.